This T cell receptor beta chain derives from a study of T cell changes during pregnancy in multiple sclerosis. The CDR3 loop spans 15 amino acids. Trimming pared 0 bases from V and 5 bases from J, leaving 14 bases between. Germline V gene lookup returns CDR1 SGHRS and CDR2 YFSETQ. Libraries were prepared by immunoSEQ multiplex PCR; TCRdb keeps only in-frame clonotypes and omits some of them. Of about 36,000 clones in the sample, approximately 93% are singletons; the top ten hold 0.41%. The TCR originated in a female donor with multiple sclerosis, enrolled in a pregnancy study. Sequencing used CD4+ T cells from peripheral blood mononuclear cells, obtained in the first trimester of pregnancy. The V call is TRBV5-1, the J call TRBJ2-5; possible D gene TRBD1, 6 bases. The CDR3 DNA reads TGCGCCAGCAGCTTGGATGGCAGGGGCGGCGAGACCCAGTACTTC. Protein sequence: CASSLDGRGGETQYF.